One and the same sample provided the 5 T cell receptor beta chains below, sequenced in a study of CD8+ T cells in alopecia areata. Extracted from the samples, RNA was reverse transcribed into cDNA to serve as the sequencing template. Repertoires were generated with immunoSEQ multiplex PCR, while TCRdb's copy carries only in-frame clones and drops some. The sample lists approximately 150,000 clones; just over 65% were seen once. Sequenced here: CD8+ T cells sorted from blood, sampled at week 0. These TCRs come from a human donor with alopecia areata.

This clone showed up just once. The chain is built from TRBV30 and TRBJ1-1, with D unresolved. Germline values: CDR1 GTSNPN, CDR2 SVGIG (reference sequence). This CDR3 has 15 residues. V lost 1 base to trimming and J lost 3 bases, with 15 bases between them. CDR3 residues: CAWSANRGSYTEAFF. CDR3 sequence (DNA): TGTGCCTGGAGTGCAAACCGGGGATCCTACACTGAAGCTTTCTTT.

This chain uses TRBV13 with TRBJ2-7; no clear D gene. Germline V lookup: CDR1 PRHDT, CDR2 FYEKMQ (reference sequence). Trimming cost V 6 bases and J 3 bases, with 12 bases left between them. The CDR3 consists of 13 residues. Here the CDR3 DNA reads TGTGCCAGCAGGCCCGCTGGCGGCTACGAGCAGTACTTC. Residues: CASRPAGGYEQYF.

The J gene is TRBJ1-4, the V gene TRBV4-2; D is uncertain. Germline CDR1 LGHNA, CDR2 YNFKEQ. The V gene lost 4 bases and the J gene lost 7 bases, with 16 bases spanning the gap. CDR3 length: 15 amino acids. CDR3 sequence: CASSPPAGRGEKLFF. CDR3 nucleotides: TGTGCCAGCAGCCCGCCTGCTGGCCGTGGTGAAAAACTGTTTTTT.

This chain links TRBV13 with TRBJ1-5; D not resolved. Germline CDR1 PRHDT, CDR2 FYEKMQ (reference sequence). Trimming removed 5 bases from V and 4 bases from J, with 6 bases in between. The CDR3 is 12 residues long. For the CDR3, the DNA is TGTGCCAGCAGCGGCCCGAATCAGCCCCAGCATTTT. It yields the protein CASSGPNQPQHF.

The chain uses TRBV10-2 and TRBJ1-4, with 9 bases identical to TRBD1. Germline V CDR1 and CDR2: WSHSY, SAAADI. V lost 5 bases to trimming and J lost 7 bases; unmatched junction nucleotides: 5. The CDR3 is made up of 14 amino acids. This CDR3 is CASSSGQGPEKLFF. In DNA, the CDR3 is TGCGCCAGCAGTTCGGGACAGGGACCTGAAAAACTGTTTTTT.